Described below is a single TCR beta chain sequence and its context. Researchers amplified the TCR beta CDR3 regions from RNA transcripts. A set of HTBI primers served as the primers for a first-round RT-PCR of the TCR CDR3. TCRdb reprocessed the multiplex PCR reads with MiXCR, giving one entry per CDR3 protein. Among 96,000 or so distinct CDR3 sequences listed, roughly 49% were seen once. The data originate from a study of T cells in Graves' hyperthyroidism and ophthalmopathy. The CDR3 is made up of 14 amino acids. The V gene's germline CDR1 is SNHLY and CDR2 FYNNEI. The V gene lost 2 bases and the J gene lost 2 bases, with 9 bases spanning the gap.

The chain recombines TRBV2 with TRBJ2-5; the D is unclear. Sequencing was done on a sample of blood. This clonotype was sampled from a woman between 40 and 50 years old with Graves' hyperthyroidism. Written as DNA, the CDR3 is TGTGCCAGCAGTGAACTGGGGAAGCAAGAGACCCAGTACTTC. It yields the protein CASSELGKQETQYF.